The rows below give T cell receptor beta chains drawn from one sample of a study of cytomegalovirus exposure and HLA in healthy donors. Clones were read by immunoSEQ multiplex PCR, and TCRdb kept only the in-frame ones, dropping some. Seen here are about 140,000 clones, roughly four fifths observed once, and the top ten hold about an eighth. The sample consisted of PBMCs. These receptors originate from a human donor in good health. Each CDR3 is given with its conserved first and last residue. The D gene is left open where the match is weak. A clone size is listed for some rows: how often the clone was seen (once, few, many), or a class if it is expanded.

j_gene | abundance | v_gene | d_gene | CDR3nt | CDR3aa
TRBJ2-1 | - | TRBV11-1 | - | TGTGCCAGCAGTCCAGCGGCGTATGTGCCCAATGAGCAGTTCTTC | CASSPAAYVPNEQFF
TRBJ2-5 | - | TRBV4-2 | TRBD2 | TGTGCCAGCAGCCAAGCCAGCGGGGGGGGGAGAGAGACCCAGTACTTC | CASSQASGGGRETQYF
TRBJ2-1 | - | TRBV2 | TRBD2 | TGTGCCAGCAGTGAGCGGACTAGCGGAGGGCAGTTCTTC | CASSERTSGGQFF
TRBJ1-1 | - | TRBV30 | - | TGTGCCTGGAGTCGGGGGAGGACGAGCGCTGAAGCTTTCTTT | CAWSRGRTSAEAFF
TRBJ2-7 | - | TRBV2 | TRBD2 | TGTGCCAGCAGCGCTGGTAGCGGGGGGGCCGGGGAGCAGTACTTC | CASSAGSGGAGEQYF
TRBJ2-7 | - | TRBV14 | TRBD1 | TGTGCCAGCAGCCAATTCAACGAAGCAGGGGGCTACGAGCAGTACTTC | CASSQFNEAGGYEQYF
TRBJ2-7 | few | TRBV27 | TRBD2 | TGTGCCAGCAGGGTACGGACTAGCGGGAGGGGATACGAGCAGTACTTC | CASRVRTSGRGYEQYF
TRBJ2-7 | - | TRBV11-3 | - | TGTGCCAGCAGCCCCGAGTGGGGAGACGAGCAGTACTTC | CASSPEWGDEQYF
TRBJ2-3 | - | TRBV7-2 | TRBD1 | TGTGCCAGCAGATCGGGACAGGGCTCAGATACGCAGTATTTT | CASRSGQGSDTQYF
TRBJ2-1 | - | TRBV27 | - | TGTGCCAGCAGTTCGGGGGGTACAGGGATGCAGTTCTTC | CASSSGGTGMQFF
TRBJ2-7 | - | TRBV5-4 | TRBD2 | TGTGCCAGCAGCCTAGGGCGCGGGGGACTCCACTTC | CASSLGRGGLHF
TRBJ2-5 | - | TRBV23-1 | TRBD1 | TGCGCCAGCAGCCCGGGACAGCAAATGACCCAGTACTTC | CASSPGQQMTQYF
TRBJ2-7 | - | TRBV10-2 | - | TGCGCCAGCAGTGACCGCGGGTACGAGCAGTACTTC | CASSDRGYEQYF
TRBJ2-1 | - | TRBV27 | TRBD2 | TGTGCCAGCAGTAACCACCTAGCGGGGGGTTACAATGAGCAGTTCTTC | CASSNHLAGGYNEQFF
TRBJ1-2 | - | TRBV2 | TRBD1 | TGTGCCAGCAGACCTACAGGGGTCGTCTCTGGCTACACCTTC | CASRPTGVVSGYTF
TRBJ2-7 | - | TRBV6-5 | TRBD2 | TGTGCCAGTAAGCGGGGGGGCGTAGATGAGCAGTACTTC | CASKRGGVDEQYF